The 15 T cell receptor beta chains below come from one sample, sequenced in a study of PD-L1 blockade in urothelial cancer. Documented time point: peripheral blood 6 weeks after treatment start. Sequenced by immunoSEQ multiplex PCR; TCRdb stores in-frame clones only, minus some. The table lists 120,000 or so clones, roughly 86% of them singletons. The sequencing used PBMCs, collected around atezolizumab (anti-PD-L1) treatment. These receptors were obtained from a man aged 50-60 years with urothelial cancer.

The genes are TRBV19 and TRBJ2-7; tentative D call: TRBD2 (5 bases). The CDR3 spans 13 residues. Looked up from germline, CDR1 is LNHDA and CDR2 is SQIVND (reference sequence). Trimming took 9 bases from V and 2 from J, leaving 14 bases between them. This chain's CDR3 is CASRASGAYEQYF. The DNA for the CDR3 is TGTGCCAGCCGTGCCAGCGGTGCCTACGAGCAGTACTTC.

This clone was observed a few times. A read error may produce the germline difference seen at one junction end. The rearrangement joins TRBV25-1 to TRBJ2-7; D not resolved. CDR1 and CDR2 from the germline V gene are MGHDK and SYGVNS. This CDR3 comprises 11 residues. Written as DNA, the CDR3 is TGTGCCAGCAGTGAACGGCGGAGCTGGCACTTC. It encodes CASSERRSWHF.

The sample holds a few counts of this clone. This rearrangement joins TRBV9 to TRBJ2-1; tentatively, D is TRBD2 (6 bases). CDR1 and CDR2 from the germline V gene are SGDLS and YYNGEE. The CDR3 has 14 residues. Trimming removed 3 bases at V and 5 bases at J, with 12 bases between. CDR3 amino acids: CASSGGGTNNEQFF. DNA of the CDR3: TGTGCCAGCAGCGGGGGCGGGACCAACAATGAGCAGTTCTTC.

A single count supports this clone. The CDR3 does not close with the conserved phenylalanine or tryptophan, likely indicating a read error. The DNA is omitted, as the CDR3 cannot be located on it reliably, and the CDR3 follows TCRdb's listing. This chain joins TRBV20-1 and TRBJ2-7; no check of the table's D call, TRBD1, against the DNA was made. The CDR3 is 9 residues long, counting both termini. CDR1 DFQATT and CDR2 SNEGSKA come from the germline V gene (reference sequence). The CDR3 here is CSATGQGDI.

This chain joins TRBV7-2 and TRBJ2-2; 7 bases agree with TRBD2. V shed 1 base and J 6 bases; nucleotides not matched to a gene: 5. Germline CDR1 is SGHTA and CDR2 is FQGNSA. The CDR3 is 15 residues long. As DNA, the CDR3 is TGTGCCAGCAGCTTAGTGGGAGGGCCCTCCGGGGAGCTGTTTTTT. Protein: CASSLVGGPSGELFF. Full variable domain (remainder filled in from reference TRBV7-2 and TRBJ2-2): GAGVSQSPSNKVTEKGKDVELRCDPISGHTALYWYRQSLGQGLEFLIYFQGNSAPDKSGLPSDRFSAERTGGSVSTLTIQRTQQEDSAVYLCASSLVGGPSGELFFGEGSRLTVL.

In its sample, this clone was seen a few times. The rearrangement uses TRBV2 and TRBJ1-6; D ambiguous. The CDR3 covers 12 residues. Trimming took 11 bases from V and 8 from J, leaving 13 bases between them. Germline CDR1 is SNHLY and CDR2 is FYNNEI. The CDR3 here is CAGRRDDSPLHF. As DNA, the CDR3 is TGTGCCGGGAGGCGAGACGATTCACCCCTCCACTTT.

This chain uses TRBV7-9 with TRBJ2-7, with TRBD1 matching over 7 bases. This CDR3 comprises 15 residues. Germline CDR1 and CDR2: SEHNR and FQNEAQ (reference sequence). J lost 1 base, V lost 5 bases, and 8 bases had no gene match. The CDR3 nucleotides read TGTGCCAGCAGCGGAACAGGGGCCTGGTCCTACGAGCAGTACTTC. This encodes CASSGTGAWSYEQYF. The full variable domain, with the rest looked up from reference TRBV7-9 and TRBJ2-7, is DTGVSQNPRHKITKRGQNVTFRCDPISEHNRLYWYRQTLGQGPEFLTYFQNEAQLEKSRLLSDRFSAERPKGSFSTLEIQRTEQGDSAMYLCASSGTGAWSYEQYFGPGTRLTVT.

The chain combines TRBV10-3 with TRBJ1-5; D is uncertain. Germline CDR1 reads ENHRY; CDR2 reads SYGVKD. This CDR3 spans 16 amino acids. V shed 0 bases and J shed 6 bases, with 15 bases lying between them. The CDR3 bases are TGTGCCATCAGTGAGTCGATGCAGAGGGCGGGTCAGCCCCAGCATTTT. This translates into CAISESMQRAGQPQHF.

The rearrangement links TRBV5-5 to TRBJ2-3, with D perhaps matching TRBD2 (6 bases). CDR1 and CDR2 (germline): SGHKS, YYEKEE (reference sequence). The CDR3 is 15 amino acids. V lost 4 bases to trimming and J lost 4 bases, with 16 bases between them. The CDR3, as DNA: TGTGCCAGCAGCCGGGACTTGCCGCCTGCAGATACGCAGTATTTT. Amino acid sequence: CASSRDLPPADTQYF.

J is TRBJ1-2 and V is TRBV6-1; maybe TRBD1 (5 bases). V was shortened by 1 base and J by 7 bases, with 13 bases between the two germline ends. Germline loops: CDR1 MNHNS, CDR2 SASEGT. The CDR3 runs 14 residues. CDR3 in amino acids: CASSEEGPQVGYTF. The CDR3 DNA sequence: TGTGCCAGCAGTGAAGAGGGGCCCCAGGTTGGCTACACCTTC.

This chain connects TRBV6-6 to TRBJ2-1; 12 bases are a match to TRBD2. V lost 5 bases, J lost 11 bases, and 7 bases stayed unmatched. The CDR3 covers 14 residues. CDR1 MNHNY and CDR2 SVGAGI come from the germline V gene (reference sequence). The DNA of the CDR3 is TGTGCCAGCAGTCAAGGACTAGCGGGACTTCAGCAGTTCTTC. Its translation is CASSQGLAGLQQFF.

The V and J genes are TRBV2 and TRBJ2-1; 7 nucleotides agree with TRBD2. V trimming: 2 bases; J trimming: 3 bases; junction bases outside the gene matches: 7. This CDR3 has 16 residues. Germline V gene lookup returns CDR1 SNHLY and CDR2 FYNNEI. CDR3 sequence: CASSESAGRVYNEQFF. The CDR3 DNA sequence: TGTGCCAGCAGTGAATCGGCGGGGAGGGTCTACAATGAGCAGTTCTTC.

This sequence joins TRBV19 and TRBJ2-1; the match to TRBD2 covers 8 bases. CDR3 length: 17 residues. Germline V gene data show CDR1 as LNHDA and CDR2 as SQIVND (reference sequence). J lost 0 bases, V lost 4 bases, and 8 bases had no gene match. The CDR3, as DNA: TGTGCCAGTAGTACCCGCCCAGCGGGAGCCTCCTACAATGAGCAGTTCTTC. This translates into CASSTRPAGASYNEQFF.

V usage is TRBV25-1 and J usage is TRBJ2-5, with 8 nucleotides matching TRBD2. The CDR3 has 15 residues. The J segment lost 5 bases and the V segment lost 5 bases, leaving 10 bases of the junction unmatched. Germline lookup yields CDR1 MGHDK and CDR2 SYGVNS. CDR3 nucleotides: TGTGCCAGCAGTTTGCTCGCGGGAGGCGGGGAGACCCAGTACTTC. Translated, it gives CASSLLAGGGETQYF. Combining the CDR3 with reference TRBV25-1 and TRBJ2-5 gives the whole variable domain EADIYQTPRYLVIGTGKKITLECSQTMGHDKMYWYQQDPGMELHLIHYSYGVNSTEKGDLSSESTVSRIRTEHFPLTLESARPSHTSQYLCASSLLAGGGETQYFGPGTRLLVL.

The V and J genes are TRBV7-9 and TRBJ2-7; TRBD1 aligns across 9 bases. CDR1 is SEHNR and CDR2 is FQNEAQ in the germline V gene (reference sequence). This CDR3 is built from 13 residues. V lost 5 bases, J lost 6 bases, and 5 bases stayed unmatched. The CDR3 nucleotides read TGTGCCAGCAGCCCACAGGGGGCGGCCGAGCAGTACTTC. Its translation: CASSPQGAAEQYF.